One T cell receptor (beta chain) is described in this entry. In this sample, this clonotype turned up many times. The specificity of this receptor is unknown. Per-nucleotide qualities are absent, and no much larger clonotype sits a single base away. The sample's time point label, in plain terms: newly diagnosed GD, antithyroid drugs for less than 3 months. For both TCR sequencing and RNA sequencing, RNA was extracted from PBMCs in TRIzol. The diagnosis of Graves' disease followed American Thyroid Association guidelines. Patients for the study were recruited at an endocrinology department in Xi'an, China. Each patient gave roughly 10 milliliters of peripheral blood, collected in an EDTA anticoagulant tube. Ficoll Paque Plus density gradient separation was used to isolate PBMCs, and no further T cell sorting was performed. An Agilent 2100 Bioanalyzer and agarose gel were used to assess RNA quality, and a NanoDrop 2000 was used to measure RNA concentration.

Library prep was done by multiplex PCR. This sample was sequenced with an Illumina HiSeq 4000. TCR beta libraries were built with iRepertoire HTBI primers and Arm-PCR amplification of CDR3 regions. Before sequencing, the PCR products went through gel purification. Under the source paper's analysis protocol: Across samples, around 58 TRBV and roughly 13 TRBJ segments were identified and used for gene usage analysis of CDR3 amino acid clonotypes. COPE and FqMerger were used to merge the filtered high-quality paired reads into contigs. BLAST was used to align contigs to the IMGT TRBV, TRBD and TRBJ reference genes, and CDR3 was defined following IMGT. Any clonotype with a frequency above 0.1% was classified as a highly expanded clone. Shannon entropy served as the measure of repertoire diversity, while the Gini coefficient captured V-J evenness. A clonotype found in more than one individual was treated as public. TCRdb's own reprocessing of the public reads used fastp at Q25 and MiXCR and kept productive beta chains. Every CDR3 protein is listed once, alongside the most common genes and DNA of its rows. TCRdb's processing, not the authors', yielded these V and J calls. The sample profile shows 370,000 or so distinct CDR3 sequences; 15% to 20% of them were found once. The ten largest account for around 20% of the sample.

The data are from a study of regulatory T cells in long-lasting Graves disease (dated by TCRdb to the early 2020s). In terms of the full investigation: Newly diagnosed Graves' disease patients had taken antithyroid drugs for less than 3 months. The study was conducted in China and was registered as a clinical trial. Persistent Graves' disease patients were compared with newly diagnosed Graves' disease patients by peripheral blood TCR sequencing and RNA sequencing. A total of around 35 samples were covered by TCR sequencing, comprising around 13 persistent and about 20 newly diagnosed Graves' disease patients. Study-wide conclusions, independent of this receptor: Patients with persistent disease shared more public clonotypes (about 2,500) than newly diagnosed patients did (more than 900). The small sample size was acknowledged by the authors as a limitation that may reduce accuracy. TRBV28, TRBJ1-2 and TRBJ2-5 were preferentially used in persistent disease, while TRBV20-1 and TRBJ2-1 were favored in newly diagnosed disease. Lower TCR Shannon entropy and fewer highly expanded clones were observed in persistent Graves' disease patients than in newly diagnosed patients, which suggested clonal expansion. Sequencing and analysis were restricted to the TCR beta chain. The study examined only peripheral blood because the primary lesion, thyroid tissue, could not be accessed.

From the cysteine through the phenylalanine, the CDR3 covers 16 amino acids. CDR3 DNA is the only sequence kept; it has 48 bases, read in frame from the first base. V lost 0 bases and J lost 6 bases, and the count of bases not matched to a germline gene is 9. From a lookup of the germline V gene, CDR1 and CDR2 are SGHRS and YFSETQ. These records were also assigned to another study, of T cells in Graves' hyperthyroidism and ophthalmopathy. As noted in the second study: Stable Graves' hyperthyroidism was defined as the absence of progression to ophthalmopathy over 18 months of follow-up. The hyperthyroidism patients were between 18 and 65 years old and newly diagnosed, with a disease duration of less than 2 months. Any patient with an uncontrolled infection, another autoimmune disease, pregnancy or lactation was excluded. Clinical symptoms, serum thyroxine and TRAb, thyroid ultrasound, and orbital computed tomography formed the basis for the diagnoses. The TCR CDR3 was subjected to a first round of RT-PCR using the HTBI primer set and the Qiagen OneStep RT-PCR kit. Most expanded thyroid clonotypes (frequency above 0.001) were also detected in blood, a finding suggesting that blood repertoires may reflect thyroid immune responses. A 13 V-J signature model separated ophthalmopathy from stable hyperthyroidism, with 87.88% sensitivity and 81% to 82% specificity in cross-validation and 80%/75% in testing. In validation, the model predicted progression to ophthalmopathy with around 71% sensitivity and 72% to 85% specificity, a median of around 6.6 months before onset. A discovery cohort of roughly 100 patients, 43 with Graves' ophthalmopathy and over 55 with stable Graves' hyperthyroidism, was used to find distinguishing TCR V-J signatures. Prospective prediction of ophthalmopathy was tested in an independent validation cohort of some 19 hyperthyroidism patients and 15 to 17 patients who later progressed to ophthalmopathy. The roughly 91 discovery patients were randomly divided into training and test sets at a 7:3 ratio. The study also compared thyroid tissue and blood T-cell repertoires from roughly six Graves' hyperthyroidism patients. Following sampling, methimazole starting at 30 mg daily was given to hyperthyroidism patients, and high-dose intravenous methylprednisolone was given to ophthalmopathy patients. Libraries were constructed in a second round of multiplex PCR, after which size selection and purification were carried out. Libraries were sequenced paired-end with 100 bp reads on an Illumina HiSeq2000. SOAPnuke was used to process the raw data, with reads discarded if the reads contained adapters or uncalled bases, had a mean Phred below 15, or lacked an exact constant-primer or identifier match. COPE v1.2.5 was used to merge high-quality paired reads, and clonotypes were defined as unique nucleotide sequences. MiTCR v1.1 was used to align clonotypes to the IMGT TRBV, TRBD and TRBJ reference segments. Analysis was restricted to V-J combinations with a frequency above 0.0001, which covered 99.2% of repertoires. A TCS score was defined as the ratio of F50 (clonal expansion) to E x V (chaos), with BLOSUM62-based TCRdist applied between CDR3 peptides within each V-J. Welch's t-statistics and random forest reduced 500 to 550 V-J features to 10 to 15, which were used in a naive Bayes classifier (R e1071). Sample size was not statistically predetermined, and investigators were not blinded to group allocation. The paper describes TCR Vbeta CDR3 sequencing of about 140 peripheral blood samples, made up of about 40 ophthalmopathy patients, roughly 72 hyperthyroidism patients and 17 progressor patients.

Sample: peripheral blood mononuclear cells (PBMCs), taken at new diagnosis, from a patient treated with antithyroid drugs. Recombination connected TRBV5-1 to TRBJ2-7; TRBD2 lines up with 10 middle nucleotides. The sequence was collected from a woman aged 18 to 35 with Graves disease. Donor details come from another sample of the same person, matched by shared clones. The sequence in DNA is TGCGCCAGCAGCTTGGTGGGGCTAGCGGGAGTGGGCGAGCAGTACTTC. The resulting protein is CASSLVGLAGVGEQYF.